This TCR beta chain appears in the sequencing data of a study of T cell responses to AZD1222 COVID-19 vaccine. Study-level points and caveats: Breadth and depth of Spike-specific TCRs rose after two AZD1222 doses. The CD4 TCRs associated with vaccination extended across spike and predominated at 160-218 and 743-854. A mostly white British donor set with more females was recruited, and clonal diversity was possibly underestimated.

The CDR3 runs 14 residues. Trimming took off 5 bases at V and 6 bases at J, with 16 bases between the two ends. Germline-derived CDR1 and CDR2 are LNHDA and SQIVND (reference sequence). Libraries were prepared by immunoSEQ multiplex PCR; TCRdb keeps only in-frame clonotypes and omits some of them. The profile shows about 99,000 clones, 91% of them singletons. Remarks on this clone: Antigen specificity is unknown.

This specimen consisted of peripheral blood, obtained on day 0 of AZD1222 vaccination. This clonotype was sampled from an adult in good health. V usage is TRBV19 and J usage is TRBJ1-1; no firm D call. CDR3 sequence (DNA): TGTGCCAGTAGTTTGGGAGGCTACGACTCTGAAGCTTTCTTT. It is translated as CASSLGGYDSEAFF.